What follows are 27 T cell receptor beta chains derived from one specimen sequenced in a study of blood T cell repertoires in COVID-19. Some clones are missing from TCRdb's copy, which holds only in-frame ones; the method was immunoSEQ multiplex PCR. The sample has around 340,000 clones, 88% seen once. Input material: PBMCs or T cells enriched from blood (not recorded which). These receptors were collected from a woman in her 30s who had been exposed to COVID-19.

The rearrangement joins TRBV6-5 to TRBJ1-6; possibly TRBD1 for D (5 bases). This CDR3 has 15 residues. Germline values: CDR1 MNHEY, CDR2 SVGAGI. The V gene lost 0 bases and the J gene lost 8 bases, with 11 bases spanning the gap. The DNA of the CDR3 is TGTGCCAGCAGTTACTCGGGCAGGGTTGATTCACCCCTCCACTTT. Translating gives CASSYSGRVDSPLHF.

This chain's CDR3 is CASSYYSYEQYF. In DNA, the CDR3 is TGTGCCAGCAGCTATTACTCCTACGAGCAGTACTTC. The rearrangement uses TRBV7-8 and TRBJ2-7; no firm D call. CDR1 and CDR2 (germline): SGHVS, FQNEAQ. The V end was cut by 4 bases, the J end by 0 bases, with 4 bases between. The CDR3 covers 12 residues.

This chain joins TRBV7-8 and TRBJ2-7, with 9 bases identical to TRBD2. The CDR3 contains 16 residues. V was clipped by 0 bases and J by 2 bases; unmatched bases: 5. CDR1 and CDR2 from the germline V gene are SGHVS and FQNEAQ. Here the CDR3 DNA reads TGTGCCAGCAGCTTAGCATCAGCGGGAGGCCCCTACGAGCAGTACTTC. Amino acids: CASSLASAGGPYEQYF.

The V and J genes are TRBV24-1 and TRBJ2-5; possibly TRBD2 for D (6 bases). Germline V gives CDR1 KGHDR, CDR2 SFDVKD. The CDR3 length is 14 residues. V was pared by 4 bases and J by 5 bases, with 13 bases between. CDR3 residues: CATSDPRSGETQYF. The CDR3 DNA follows: TGTGCCACCAGTGACCCGAGGAGCGGGGAGACCCAGTACTTC.

The J gene is TRBJ1-1, the V gene TRBV3-1 (or the pseudogene TRBV3-2); TRBD1 matches at 7 bases. Losses at the gene ends were 4 bases for V and 0 bases for J; bases not matched to a gene: 5. Germline loops: CDR1 LGHDT, CDR2 YNNKEL (reference sequence). The CDR3 loop spans 15 amino acids. CDR3 bases: TGTGCCAGCAGCCGCCACAGGGGAATGAACACTGAAGCTTTCTTT. Protein sequence: CASSRHRGMNTEAFF.

The chain links TRBV4-2 to TRBJ2-3; D ambiguous. V lost 1 base and J 6 bases, leaving 8 bases between the germline ends. The germline gives CDR1 LGHNA, CDR2 YNFKEQ. This CDR3 spans 13 amino acids. This CDR3 is CASSQAPVDTQYF. The CDR3 DNA reads as TGTGCCAGCAGCCAAGCCCCGGTGGATACGCAGTATTTT.

The V gene is TRBV5-1, the J gene TRBJ2-7; TRBD2 matches 8 bases. V lost 5 bases, J lost 6 bases, and 7 bases stayed unmatched. Germline V gene lookup returns CDR1 SGHRS and CDR2 YFSETQ. The CDR3 is 13 amino acids. The CDR3 DNA follows: TGCGCCAGCAGGTGGGGTAGCGGGACCGAGCAGTACTTC. Its translation is CASRWGSGTEQYF.

The rearrangement links TRBV4-2 to TRBJ1-4; D is possibly TRBD1 (6 bases). This CDR3 is built from 16 residues. Trimming stripped 1 base from V and 4 bases from J, with 13 bases between. Germline-derived CDR1 and CDR2 are LGHNA and YNFKEQ. CDR3: CASSQVGGQSNEKLFF. CDR3 sequence (DNA): TGTGCCAGCAGCCAAGTAGGCGGACAGAGTAATGAAAAACTGTTTTTT.

For this clone: One end of the junction is discordant with germline, which a read error may explain. This sequence joins TRBV29-1 and TRBJ2-7; TRBD1 might be the D (5 bases). Germline loops: CDR1 SQVTM, CDR2 ANQGSEA. CDR3 size: 8 residues. The CDR3 protein is CSVARACF. CDR3 sequence (DNA): TGCAGCGTCGCCAGGGCGTGCTTC.

This sequence joins TRBV28 and TRBJ2-3; D may be TRBD1 (6 bases). With 3 bases removed from V and 8 bases from J, the gap between germline ends came to 21 bases. CDR1 and CDR2 (germline): MDHEN, SYDVKM. The CDR3 length is 16 residues. The chain's CDR3 is CASSFPAGEVIGTQYF. CDR3 in DNA: TGTGCCAGCAGTTTTCCCGCAGGGGAAGTCATAGGTACGCAGTATTTT.

The chain joins TRBV29-1 to TRBJ2-3, with TRBD1 matching 9 bases. Germline V gene sequence: CDR1 SQVTM, CDR2 ANQGSEA. Trimming took 5 bases from V and 3 from J; bases not matched to a gene: 6. This CDR3 comprises 14 residues. In DNA, the CDR3 is TGCAGCGTTCTACAGGGGGCAAGGACAGATACGCAGTATTTT. This translates into CSVLQGARTDTQYF.

The chain is built from TRBV27 and TRBJ1-5; 9 positions agree with TRBD1. Germline V gives CDR1 MNHEY, CDR2 SMNVEV (reference sequence). V lost 9 bases and J lost 2; bases outside the gene matches: 14. This CDR3 has 17 residues. The CDR3 DNA follows: TGTGCCAGTCCTGTCCCGGGACAGGGAGGGGGCAATCAGCCCCAGCATTTT. Its translation is CASPVPGQGGGNQPQHF.

The chain is built from TRBV3-1 (or the pseudogene TRBV3-2) and TRBJ2-2; D is unresolved. The CDR3 is 14 amino acids. Germline assignment: CDR1 LGHDT and CDR2 YNNKEL (reference sequence). The ends were cut back, 3 bases at V and 1 base at J, with 6 bases in the middle. The CDR3 sequence: CASSHRQNTGELFF. CDR3 bases: TGTGCCAGCAGCCACCGACAGAACACCGGGGAGCTGTTTTTT.

The chain links TRBV10-3 to TRBJ2-7; TRBD2 matches at 10 bases. There are 19 residues in the CDR3. Germline V gene data show CDR1 as ENHRY and CDR2 as SYGVKD. After removal of 0 bases from V and 2 bases from J, the junction contained 13 bases not matched to a gene. As DNA, the CDR3 is TGTGCCATCAGTGAGTCGGTGGTAGCGGGAGGACCCAAGCCCTACGAGCAGTACTTC. Translated, it gives CAISESVVAGGPKPYEQYF.

CDR3: CASSEAGPMNTGELFF. In DNA, the CDR3 is TGTGCCAGCAGTGAAGCGGGCCCGATGAACACCGGGGAGCTGTTTTTT. V usage is TRBV2 and J usage is TRBJ2-2, with no clear D. The CDR3 sequence is 16 residues long. V lost 0 bases and J lost 1, with 9 bases in between. Germline assignment: CDR1 SNHLY and CDR2 FYNNEI.

The V gene is TRBV30, the J gene TRBJ1-5; TRBD1 agrees at 7 bases. J gave up 1 base and V 0 bases, and 6 bases lay outside the gene matches. CDR3 length: 16 amino acids. Germline lookup yields CDR1 GTSNPN and CDR2 SVGIG (reference sequence). This CDR3 is CAWSVRGRGSNQPQHF. CDR3 sequence (DNA): TGTGCCTGGAGTGTTAGAGGCAGGGGGAGCAATCAGCCCCAGCATTTT. The whole variable domain, filled in from reference TRBV30 and TRBJ1-5, reads SQTIHQWPATLVQPVGSPLSLECTVEGTSNPNLYWYRQAAGRGLQLLFYSVGIGQISSEVPQNLSASRPQDRQFILSSKKLLLSDSGFYLCAWSVRGRGSNQPQHFGDGTRLSIL.

The chain employs TRBV19 and TRBJ2-7; 7 nucleotides line up with TRBD1. Germline V CDR1 and CDR2: LNHDA, SQIVND (reference sequence). The CDR3 covers 14 residues. V shed 5 bases and J 0 bases; nucleotides not matched to a gene: 4. The chain's CDR3 is CASSLRDSSYEQYF. The CDR3 bases are TGTGCCAGTAGTCTCCGGGACAGCTCCTACGAGCAGTACTTC. Combining the CDR3 with reference TRBV19 and TRBJ2-7 gives the whole variable domain DGGITQSPKYLFRKEGQNVTLSCEQNLNHDAMYWYRQDPGQGLRLIYYSQIVNDFQKGDIAEGYSVSREKKESFPLTVTSAQKNPTAFYLCASSLRDSSYEQYFGPGTRLTVT.

V and J are TRBV30 and TRBJ1-5; 9 bases fit TRBD1. V gave up 3 bases and J gave up 7 bases; unmatched junction bases: 4. CDR3 size: 13 residues. Germline V gene sequence: CDR1 GTSNPN, CDR2 SVGIG (reference sequence). The chain's CDR3 is CAWRGTGYQPQHF. CDR3 nucleotides: TGTGCCTGGAGAGGGACAGGGTACCAGCCCCAGCATTTT.

The chain is built from TRBV18 and TRBJ2-5; D perhaps matches TRBD2 (6 bases). The germline V gene encodes CDR1 KGHSH and CDR2 LQKENI. Trimming took off 6 bases at V and 5 bases at J, with 13 bases between the two ends. The CDR3 contains 13 residues. The CDR3 sequence is CASSPGVSETQYF. For the CDR3, the DNA is TGTGCCAGCTCGCCGGGGGTATCGGAGACCCAGTACTTC.

The chain has TRBV7-6 and TRBJ1-4, with TRBD1 matching 8 bases. Germline V gene lookup returns CDR1 SGHVS and CDR2 FNYEAQ. This CDR3 has 15 amino acids. V lost 3 bases to trimming and J lost 5 bases; unmatched junction nucleotides: 5. The CDR3 DNA follows: TGTGCCAGCAGCTTGAGACAGGGGCGCAATGAAAAACTGTTTTTT. Amino acids: CASSLRQGRNEKLFF.

The chain recombines TRBV5-5 with TRBJ2-6; a possible D gene is TRBD2 (5 bases). Trimming removed 0 bases from V and 0 bases from J, with 10 bases in between. Per the germline V gene, CDR1 is SGHKS and CDR2 is YYEKEE (reference sequence). The CDR3 is 17 amino acids. CDR3 sequence: CASSLEAGLSGANVLTF. CDR3 bases: TGTGCCAGCAGCTTGGAGGCGGGCCTCTCTGGGGCCAACGTCCTGACTTTC.

This chain joins TRBV7-2 and TRBJ1-1; D is perhaps TRBD1 (6 bases). The length of the CDR3 is 14 residues. The germline V gene has CDR1 SGHTA and CDR2 FQGNSA. V was shortened by 6 bases and J by 0 bases, with 11 bases between the two germline ends. CDR3 sequence reads: CASRPTGMNTEAFF. For the CDR3, the DNA is TGTGCCAGCAGACCTACAGGGATGAACACTGAAGCTTTCTTT.

This chain connects TRBV6-5 to TRBJ2-1; D gene uncertain. Germline V lookup: CDR1 MNHEY, CDR2 SVGAGI. V was clipped by 2 bases and J by 8 bases, with 13 bases between them. The CDR3 loop spans 14 amino acids. In DNA form, the CDR3 reads TGTGCCAGCAGTTACGGTCTACCGCTCGATGAGCAGTTCTTC. It is translated as CASSYGLPLDEQFF.

This clone was seen once. The chain carries TRBV2 and TRBJ2-3; the D gene is possibly TRBD2 (6 bases). The V and J ends lost 8 bases and 0 bases respectively, with 12 bases between them. Germline CDR1 reads SNHLY; CDR2 reads FYNNEI. CDR3 size: 14 residues. CDR3 nucleotide sequence: TGTGCCAGCTCTCTAGCGTATAGCACAGATACGCAGTATTTT. Its translation: CASSLAYSTDTQYF.

The rearrangement joins TRBV7-3 to TRBJ2-7, with 7 bases identical to TRBD1. V lost 1 base and J lost 3; bases outside the gene matches: 6. CDR1 and CDR2 from the germline V gene are SGHTA and FQGTGA. This CDR3 is built from 15 residues. The CDR3 nucleotides read TGTGCCAGCAGCTTAAGACCCGGACAGGACTACGAGCAGTACTTC. Its translation is CASSLRPGQDYEQYF.

This sequence joins TRBV29-1 and TRBJ2-7; D gene ambiguous. V was cut by 3 bases and J by 4 bases, with 7 bases left in between. The CDR3 is 11 amino acids. Germline CDR1 and CDR2: SQVTM and ANQGSEA. CDR3 protein: CSVEILYEQYF. The CDR3 DNA is TGCAGCGTTGAGATACTATACGAGCAGTACTTC.

Here the CDR3 DNA reads TGTGCCAGCTCGATTAGCGCCCACAATGAGCAGTTCTTC. Amino acids: CASSISAHNEQFF. This chain links TRBV18 with TRBJ2-1; possible D gene TRBD2, 5 bases. This CDR3 has 13 amino acids. Trimming stripped 6 bases from V and 5 bases from J, with 11 bases between. Germline lookup yields CDR1 KGHSH and CDR2 LQKENI.